Listed below are T cell receptor beta chains from one sample, sequenced in a study of shared clonotypes between healthy human individuals. Libraries were prepared by immunoSEQ multiplex PCR; TCRdb keeps only in-frame clonotypes and omits some of them. Among about 480,000 clones listed, about 79% were seen once. Specimen: PBMCs. The receptor set was obtained from a woman aged 40-49 years in good health. Some clones in this sample may be carry-over from other donors' samples. Each CDR3 is given with its conserved first and last residue. Fields, in order: J gene, clone size, D gene, V gene, CDR3 DNA, CDR3 protein. The D gene is left open where the match is weak. For some rows the clone size is stated as once, few or many, or as a class when expanded; others skip it.

J: TRBJ2-1; size: -; D: -; V: TRBV2; DNA: TGTGCCAGCGGGTCGTACAATGAGCAGTTCTTC; CDR3: CASGSYNEQFF
J: TRBJ2-7; size: -; D: -; V: TRBV19; DNA: TGTGCCAGTAGTATAGCAGGGCGGGGCGAGCAGTACTTC; CDR3: CASSIAGRGEQYF
J: TRBJ2-7; size: once; D: -; V: TRBV7-2; DNA: TGTGCCAGCAGCTTAGATGGGAGGAAATACGAGCAGTACTTC; CDR3: CASSLDGRKYEQYF
J: TRBJ2-3; size: -; D: TRBD1; V: TRBV11-3; DNA: TGTGCCAGCAGCGTCGGGGACAGTAACACAGATACGCAGTATTTT; CDR3: CASSVGDSNTDTQYF
J: TRBJ1-1; size: -; D: -; V: TRBV10-1; DNA: TGCGCCAGCAGTGACCCGGACACTGAAGCTTTCTTT; CDR3: CASSDPDTEAFF
J: TRBJ2-5; size: -; D: -; V: TRBV28; DNA: TGTGCCAGCAGTAGGGCGGGCAGCCCGGGAGAGACCCAGTACTTC; CDR3: CASSRAGSPGETQYF
J: TRBJ2-5; size: -; D: TRBD1; V: TRBV5-6; DNA: TGTGCCAGCAGCGCCGGGACAGGTCAAGAGACCCAGTACTTC; CDR3: CASSAGTGQETQYF
J: TRBJ2-7; size: -; D: TRBD1; V: TRBV5-5; DNA: TGTGCCAGCAGCTTGGGAACCGGGACAGCCTACGAGCAGTACTTC; CDR3: CASSLGTGTAYEQYF
J: TRBJ2-4; size: -; D: TRBD2; V: TRBV30; DNA: TGTGCCTGGAGCTCCGGGAGGTTAGCGGGAGGGCCTGCCAAAAACATTCAGTACTTC; CDR3: CAWSSGRLAGGPAKNIQYF
J: TRBJ2-7; size: -; D: -; V: TRBV2; DNA: TGTGCCAGCAGTTTCCGGGAGCAGTACTTC; CDR3: CASSFREQYF
J: TRBJ1-6; size: -; D: -; V: TRBV7-2; DNA: TGTGCCAGCAGCTTAGGACAGCTTTTCTATAATTCACCCCTCCACTTT; CDR3: CASSLGQLFYNSPLHF
J: TRBJ2-5; size: few; D: TRBD2; V: TRBV5-1; DNA: TGCGCCAGCAGCGAAAGGACTAGCGGGATCGAGACCCAGTACTTC; CDR3: CASSERTSGIETQYF
J: TRBJ2-6; size: -; D: -; V: TRBV27; DNA: TGTGCCAGCAGTTCCGGGGGTTCTCACTCTGGGGCCAACGTCCTGACTTTC; CDR3: CASSSGGSHSGANVLTF
J: TRBJ1-2; size: once; D: -; V: TRBV9; DNA: TGTGCCAGCAGCGTAGGGGTCAGTTCGGGCTACACCTTC; CDR3: CASSVGVSSGYTF
J: TRBJ2-7; size: many; D: -; V: TRBV18; DNA: TGTGCCAGCTCACCACCGGGGGCCTACGAGCAGTACTTC; CDR3: CASSPPGAYEQYF
J: TRBJ1-5; size: few; D: -; V: TRBV7-9; DNA: TGTGCCAGCAGCTTAGGGAGAGAGCCCCAGCATTTT; CDR3: CASSLGREPQHF
J: TRBJ2-2; size: -; D: -; V: TRBV6-5; DNA: TGTGCCAGCAGCGAGGGGCCCGGCGGGGAGCTGTTTTTT; CDR3: CASSEGPGGELFF
J: TRBJ2-7; size: -; D: -; V: TRBV7-9; DNA: TGTGCCAGCAGCTTACCCAGGGTGGGCTACGAGCAGTACTTC; CDR3: CASSLPRVGYEQYF
J: TRBJ1-2; size: few; D: -; V: TRBV5-1; DNA: TGCGCCAGCAGCCCGGTCGGGGCGCTAACTAACTATGGCTACACCTTC; CDR3: CASSPVGALTNYGYTF
J: TRBJ2-7; size: -; D: TRBD1; V: TRBV11-2; DNA: TGTGCCAGCAGCCCCTTCACAGGGGACTACGAGCAGTACTTC; CDR3: CASSPFTGDYEQYF
J: TRBJ2-2; size: -; D: TRBD1; V: TRBV5-4; DNA: TGTGCCAGCAGCTCATCACCGGGACAGGGTTACACCGGGGAGCTGTTTTTT; CDR3: CASSSSPGQGYTGELFF
J: TRBJ1-5; size: many; D: -; V: TRBV28; DNA: TGTGCCAGCAGTTTTATAGGCAATCAGCCCCAGCATTTT; CDR3: CASSFIGNQPQHF
J: TRBJ2-4; size: -; D: TRBD1; V: TRBV2; DNA: TGTGCCAGCAGTCCACAGGGGATTCAGTACTTC; CDR3: CASSPQGIQYF
J: TRBJ1-2; size: -; D: TRBD1; V: TRBV27; DNA: TGTGCCAGCAGTTTAGGGACAGGGGTCCTCGGGCCCTATGGCTACACCTTC; CDR3: CASSLGTGVLGPYGYTF
J: TRBJ2-1; size: once; D: -; V: TRBV5-4; DNA: TGTGCCAGCAGAAGGACCGGGGGACCCTCCTACAATGAGCAGTTCTTC; CDR3: CASRRTGGPSYNEQFF
J: TRBJ1-1; size: -; D: -; V: TRBV19; DNA: TGTGCCAGTAGTATAGATCAGGTGAACACTGAAGCTTTCTTT; CDR3: CASSIDQVNTEAFF
J: TRBJ1-1; size: -; D: -; V: TRBV9; DNA: TGTGCCAGCAGCGTAGGGCCCGAAACGAGGGCTTTCTTT; CDR3: CASSVGPETRAFF
J: TRBJ2-7; size: -; D: -; V: TRBV11-2; DNA: TGTGCCAGCAGCTTAGATAGTAGCAGGATCGCCTACGAGCAGTACTTC; CDR3: CASSLDSSRIAYEQYF
J: TRBJ2-5; size: -; D: -; V: TRBV9; DNA: TGTGCCAGCAGCGTGGGGGATGGTGTAGGAGAGACCCAGTACTTC; CDR3: CASSVGDGVGETQYF
J: TRBJ1-2; size: -; D: TRBD1; V: TRBV2; DNA: TGTGCCAGCAGGCAGGGGGGAGCTAACTATGGCTACACCTTC; CDR3: CASRQGGANYGYTF
J: TRBJ1-2; size: -; D: -; V: TRBV28; DNA: TGTGCCAGCAGTTTACTCCGGGGGTTGGGGGGCTACACCTTC; CDR3: CASSLLRGLGGYTF
J: TRBJ2-5; size: -; D: -; V: TRBV7-6; DNA: TGTGCCAGCAGCTTAACGGGTCTGGAGACCCAGTACTTC; CDR3: CASSLTGLETQYF
J: TRBJ2-2; size: -; D: TRBD1; V: TRBV11-2; DNA: TGTGCCAGCAGCTCATACAGGGGCCAGAAGAACACCGGGGAGCTGTTTTTT; CDR3: CASSSYRGQKNTGELFF
J: TRBJ2-2; size: -; D: -; V: TRBV7-2; DNA: TGTGCCAGCAGCCCCCTCCCTCGGGGCCCTTACGAGACCGGGGAGCTGTTTTTT; CDR3: CASSPLPRGPYETGELFF
J: TRBJ2-2; size: -; D: -; V: TRBV15; DNA: TGTGCCACCAGCAGAGTTCGGCAGGAACAGGGCGGGGAGCTGTTTTTT; CDR3: CATSRVRQEQGGELFF
J: TRBJ1-1; size: -; D: -; V: TRBV5-1; DNA: TGCGCCAGCAGCTCCCAGGGTGTACGTGAAGCTTTCTTT; CDR3: CASSSQGVREAFF
J: TRBJ1-6; size: -; D: -; V: TRBV30; DNA: TGTGCCTGGAGTATGGGTGGGGGCCATAATTCACCCCTCCACTTT; CDR3: CAWSMGGGHNSPLHF
J: TRBJ2-1; size: -; D: TRBD1; V: TRBV5-1; DNA: TGCGCCAGCAGCTTAGGACAGGGGCATTACAATGAGCAGTTCTTC; CDR3: CASSLGQGHYNEQFF
J: TRBJ2-1; size: -; D: TRBD2; V: TRBV4-1; DNA: TGCGCCAGCAGCCAGGGACTAGCGGGAACGAATGAGCAGTTCTTC; CDR3: CASSQGLAGTNEQFF
J: TRBJ2-5; size: -; D: TRBD2; V: TRBV6-1; DNA: TGTGCCAGCAGTGAAAAAGGAGCGGGAGTCAGAAAGGGCACCCAGTACTTC; CDR3: CASSEKGAGVRKGTQYF
J: TRBJ2-7; size: -; D: TRBD2; V: TRBV7-7; DNA: TGTGCCAGCAGCCCAGGGACTAGCGGTAGCGAGCAGTACTTC; CDR3: CASSPGTSGSEQYF
J: TRBJ1-2; size: -; D: -; V: TRBV11-2; DNA: TGTGCCAGCAGCCGGGGCACTAGGACGGATCTCTATGGCTACACCTTC; CDR3: CASSRGTRTDLYGYTF
J: TRBJ1-2; size: -; D: -; V: TRBV19; DNA: TGTGCCAGTAGCCCGACGGAGCGGGGTTATGGCTACACCTTC; CDR3: CASSPTERGYGYTF
J: TRBJ2-7; size: -; D: -; V: TRBV11-1; DNA: TGTGCCAGCAGCCTAGGACCTATGAGCTCCTACGAGCAGTACTTC; CDR3: CASSLGPMSSYEQYF
J: TRBJ2-2; size: -; D: -; V: TRBV7-9; DNA: TGTGCCAGCAGTCTACATACAAACACCGGGGAGCTGTTTTTT; CDR3: CASSLHTNTGELFF